The 3 T cell receptor beta chains listed next were all sequenced from one sample in a study of identical twins. TCRdb processed the 5' RACE reads anew with MiXCR; each CDR3 protein has one entry. The sample has 300,000 to 400,000 distinct CDR3 sequences, about 12% seen once. This sample was shared with a second study, whose subject was yellow fever vaccine responses in identical twins.

Sequenced sample: CD8+ T cells sorted from blood. Every receptor here comes from a woman between 18 and 29 years old in good health.

This clonotype appeared many times. The rearrangement links TRBV10-3 to TRBJ2-5, with no clear D. V was trimmed by 3 bases and J by 3 bases, leaving 5 bases between them. The germline gives CDR1 ENHRY, CDR2 SYGVKD. The CDR3 loop spans 12 amino acids. CDR3 bases: TGTGCCATCAGTGAAACAGAAGAGACCCAGTACTTC. Residues: CAISETEETQYF.

In this sample, this clonotype turned up a few times. The chain carries TRBV7-6 and TRBJ2-3, with 9 nucleotides matching TRBD2. CDR3 length: 16 amino acids. The V segment lost 1 base and the J segment 3 bases; nucleotides outside the gene matches: 5. The germline V gene encodes CDR1 SGHVS and CDR2 FNYEAQ. The CDR3 sequence: CASSLEQREVTDTQYF. For the CDR3, the DNA is TGTGCCAGCAGCTTAGAACAGCGGGAGGTGACAGATACGCAGTATTTT.

This clonotype turned up a few times. The chain carries TRBV27 and TRBJ2-1; 8 bases map to TRBD2. J lost 10 bases, V lost 2 bases, and 10 bases had no gene match. Germline V gene data show CDR1 as MNHEY and CDR2 as SMNVEV (reference sequence). The CDR3 runs 15 residues. CDR3 protein: CASSLSLAGLKEQFF. CDR3 coding DNA: TGTGCCAGCAGTTTAAGTCTAGCGGGTCTAAAAGAGCAGTTCTTC.